A selection of T cell receptor beta chains follows, all from one sample in a study of PD-1 blockade in classical Hodgkin lymphoma. Sequenced by immunoSEQ multiplex PCR; TCRdb stores in-frame clones only, minus some. The data show several thousand clones, around nine tenths seen once. The sequencing used CD4+ T cells from blood, collected before the fourth cycle of nivolumab. The source is a human donor with classical Hodgkin lymphoma. Each CDR3 is given with its conserved first and last residue. A D gene is named only where the DNA matches it firmly. Rows give clone size only sometimes, using once, few, many, or a class for an expanded clone.

V	D	J	size	CDR3	DNA
TRBV27	TRBD1	TRBJ2-2	-	CASRNRGDTGELFF	TGTGCCAGCAGAAACAGGGGGGACACCGGGGAGCTGTTTTTT
TRBV29-1	-	TRBJ1-1	-	CSVEQRGMGMNTEAFF	TGCAGCGTTGAACAGCGAGGCATGGGGATGAACACTGAAGCTTTCTTT
TRBV18	-	TRBJ1-1	-	CASSPGRDTEAFF	TGTGCCAGCTCACCAGGAAGGGACACTGAAGCTTTCTTT
TRBV5-6	-	TRBJ2-6	-	CASSLVWVRGANVLTF	TGTGCCAGCAGCTTGGTTTGGGTTCGGGGGGCCAACGTCCTGACTTTC
TRBV6-6	TRBD2	TRBJ2-1	-	CASSPREGQNNEQFF	TGTGCCAGCAGTCCCCGGGAGGGCCAAAACAATGAGCAGTTCTTC
TRBV5-1	-	TRBJ2-6	-	CASSLAGGLSGANVLTF	TGCGCCAGCAGCTTGGCCGGGGGGCTCTCTGGGGCCAACGTCCTGACTTTC
TRBV4-2	-	TRBJ1-4	once	CASSQFQLTNEKLFF	TGTGCCAGCAGCCAATTTCAGCTAACTAATGAAAAACTGTTTTTT
TRBV10-3	TRBD1	TRBJ2-1	-	CAISGTGENEQFF	TGTGCCATCAGTGGGACAGGGGAAAATGAGCAGTTCTTC
TRBV7-3	TRBD2	TRBJ2-2	-	CASSSGTRTGELFF	TGTGCCAGCAGCTCTGGGACTAGAACCGGGGAGCTGTTTTTT
TRBV5-1	TRBD1	TRBJ2-7	-	CASSPRDRGWQYF	TGCGCCAGCAGCCCACGGGACAGGGGGTGGCAGTACTTC
TRBV4-1	-	TRBJ1-2	-	CASSPDGGYGYTF	TGCGCCAGCAGCCCGGACGGGGGCTATGGCTACACCTTC
TRBV6-5	TRBD1	TRBJ1-1	-	CASTRDSQNTEAFF	TGTGCCAGCACCAGGGACAGCCAGAACACTGAAGCTTTCTTT
TRBV12-5	-	TRBJ2-5	-	CASGLGQIQETQYF	TGTGCTAGTGGTTTGGGACAAATCCAAGAGACCCAGTACTTC
TRBV5-4	-	TRBJ1-4	-	CASSPGGAGPNEKLFF	TGTGCCAGCAGCCCCGGTGGTGCAGGCCCTAATGAAAAACTGTTTTTT
TRBV5-1	-	TRBJ2-2	-	CASKEGIGTGELFF	TGCGCCAGCAAGGAGGGGATAGGCACCGGGGAGCTGTTTTTT
TRBV19	-	TRBJ1-1	-	CASSMPGKNTEAFF	TGTGCCAGTAGTATGCCTGGCAAGAACACTGAAGCTTTCTTT
TRBV15	-	TRBJ2-5	-	CATSRDKAGWRETQYF	TGTGCCACCAGCAGAGATAAGGCGGGATGGAGGGAGACCCAGTACTTC
TRBV5-1	-	TRBJ2-3	once	CASSLGLMDGDTQYF	TGCGCCAGCAGCTTGGGACTAATGGACGGGGATACGCAGTATTTT
TRBV6-6	TRBD2	TRBJ2-7	-	CASSGLAGVYEQYF	TGTGCCAGCAGTGGACTAGCGGGAGTTTATGAGCAGTACTTC
TRBV7-9	-	TRBJ2-1	-	CASSKNNEQFF	TGTGCCAGCAGCAAAAACAATGAGCAGTTCTTC
TRBV15	-	TRBJ2-6	-	CATSRDMDSGANVLTF	TGTGCCACCAGCAGAGATATGGACTCTGGGGCCAACGTCCTGACTTTC
TRBV15	TRBD2	TRBJ2-2	few	CATRLTSGGRTGELFF	TGTGCCACTCGACTGACTAGCGGGGGGAGGACCGGGGAGCTGTTTTTT
TRBV6-5	-	TRBJ1-5	-	CASSSTWDRNQPQHF	TGTGCCAGCAGTTCAACCTGGGACCGGAATCAGCCCCAGCATTTT
TRBV6-5	-	TRBJ2-7	-	CASFTGPNSYEQYF	TGTGCCAGCTTTACGGGCCCAAACTCCTACGAGCAGTACTTC
TRBV11-2	-	TRBJ1-3	-	CASSLVLGSTGNTIYF	TGTGCCAGCAGCTTAGTTCTGGGTTCGACTGGAAACACCATATATTTT
TRBV6-4	-	TRBJ2-3	-	CASSGGAATDTQYF	TGTGCCAGCAGTGGTGGGGCAGCCACAGATACGCAGTATTTT
TRBV5-1	TRBD2	TRBJ2-3	-	CASSLSRGGGTDTQYF	TGCGCCAGCAGCTTGAGTCGAGGCGGGGGGACAGATACGCAGTATTTT